This T cell receptor beta chain originates from a study of T cells in Graves' hyperthyroidism and ophthalmopathy (dated by TCRdb to about 2019). For the study in its entirety: Peripheral blood samples were taken at initial diagnosis, before any treatment was given. For training and testing, the 95 to 100 patients in the discovery cohort were randomly divided in a 7:3 ratio. In more than 5 Graves' hyperthyroidism patients, the study also compared T-cell repertoires from thyroid tissue with T-cell repertoires from blood. To identify TCR V-J signatures that set the groups apart, the researchers used a discovery cohort of about a hundred patients, made up of under 50 with Graves' ophthalmopathy and around 58 with stable Graves' hyperthyroidism. Prospective prediction of ophthalmopathy was tested in an independent validation cohort of approximately 18 hyperthyroidism patients and roughly 16 patients who later progressed to ophthalmopathy. Following sampling, methimazole starting at 30 mg daily was given to hyperthyroidism patients, and high-dose intravenous methylprednisolone was given to ophthalmopathy patients. The paper reports TCR Vbeta CDR3 sequencing of some 140 peripheral blood samples: some 41 ophthalmopathy, fewer than 80 hyperthyroidism and around 17 progressor patients. The paper as a whole reports these results and caveats: Ophthalmopathy was separated from stable hyperthyroidism by a 13 V-J signature model, with approximately 89% sensitivity and roughly 81% specificity obtained in cross-validation and 80%/75% obtained in testing. Blood samples also contained most of the expanded thyroid clonotypes (frequency above 0.001), which suggests that blood repertoires may reflect thyroid immune responses. Sample size was not statistically predetermined, and blinding of investigators to group allocation was not performed. In validation, progression to ophthalmopathy was predicted by the model with 70% to 71% sensitivity and roughly 76% specificity, a median of roughly six months before onset.

The trim is 5 bases for V and 8 bases for J, with a gap of 15 bases between the germline ends. The CDR3, from cysteine to phenylalanine, totals 13 residues. The retained sequence is limited to the CDR3, 39 bases, with the frame set at the first base. The germline V gene (reference sequence) yields PRHDT for CDR1 and FYEKMQ for CDR2. TCR beta CDR3 regions were amplified from RNA transcripts. The first round of RT-PCR for the TCR CDR3 was performed with the HTBI primer set and the Qiagen OneStep RT-PCR kit. Libraries were constructed in a second round of multiplex PCR, after which size selection and purification were carried out. Libraries were sequenced paired-end with 100 bp reads on an Illumina HiSeq2000. The source study handled its data this way. SOAPnuke was used to process the raw data, with reads discarded if the reads contained adapters or uncalled bases, had a mean Phred below 15, or lacked an exact constant-primer or identifier match. COPE v1.2.5 was used to merge the high-quality paired reads, and each unique nucleotide sequence was defined as a clonotype. Clonotypes were aligned to IMGT TRBV, TRBD and TRBJ reference segments using MiTCR v1.1. The analysis was restricted to V-J combinations with a frequency above 0.0001, which together covered 99.2% of the repertoires. The TCS score was defined as the ratio of F50 (clonal expansion) to E x V (chaos), calculated using BLOSUM62-based TCRdist between CDR3 peptides within each V-J. Welch's t-statistics and random forest reduced just over 500 V-J features to 10 to 15, which were used in a naive Bayes classifier (R e1071). The similarity between thyroid and blood repertoires was quantified using the Morisita-Horn index. TCRdb applied fastp at Q25 and MiXCR to the public reads, then kept only in-frame beta chains. Each CDR3 protein gets just one entry, which takes the most common genes and DNA from the rows behind it. The V and J calls reflect TCRdb's pipeline rather than the authors' work. The sample has tens of thousands of distinct CDR3 sequences on record, less than 50% of them singletons. The ten largest clones represent about an eighth of the sample.

There are many counts of this clonotype. This receptor's antigen is unknown. No base-level quality is on record; no much larger clone is a single base apart. Ophthalmopathy patients had moderately to severely active disease, Clinical Activity Score of at least 3, NOSPECS grade of at least 4, and duration under 3 months. Any patient with an uncontrolled infection, another autoimmune disease, pregnancy or lactation was excluded. Diagnoses were established on the basis of clinical symptoms, serum thyroxine and TRAb, thyroid ultrasound, and orbital computed tomography. PBMCs were separated from under 11 ml of fresh peripheral blood using Ficoll-Paque density gradient centrifugation. Total RNA was extracted with Trizol reagent, and quality was checked on an Agilent 2100 Bioanalyzer.

The chain employs TRBV13 and TRBJ1-2; perhaps TRBD1 is the D gene, with 5 bases matching. This clonotype originated in a woman in her 30s with Graves' ophthalmopathy. The sequencing sample was made of blood. This receptor carries the CDR3 CASSIQQVRGYTF. The DNA is TGTGCCAGCAGCATTCAACAGGTGCGGGGCTACACCTTC.